This TCR beta chain was captured by sequencing in a study of T cell responses to AZD1222 COVID-19 vaccine. Both about-4-week and about-12-week second-dose recipients were combined. Study findings and constraints: Repertoires were obtained only post-peak T cell response. The donors showed a predominance of white British ancestry and of females, with possible underestimation of clonal diversity. Vaccination with two AZD1222 doses was followed by a rise in Spike-specific TCR breadth and depth.

Repertoires were generated with immunoSEQ multiplex PCR, while TCRdb's copy carries only in-frame clones and drops some. Of 100,000 to 150,000 clones listed, roughly 88% are singletons. Germline values: CDR1 MDHEN, CDR2 SYDVKM. The CDR3 is made up of 14 amino acids. V lost 11 bases to trimming and J lost 7 bases, with 20 bases between them. Concerning this clone itself: The target antigen is unknown.

The receptor was derived from an adult who received the AZD1222 COVID-19 vaccine. Sequenced here: peripheral blood, sampled 28 days after the second AZD1222 dose. The V and J genes are TRBV28 and TRBJ1-4; D is unresolved. The CDR3 nucleotides are TGTGCCGTCAAGGATAGGGCCAAGGGTGAAAAACTGTTTTTT. This encodes CAVKDRAKGEKLFF.